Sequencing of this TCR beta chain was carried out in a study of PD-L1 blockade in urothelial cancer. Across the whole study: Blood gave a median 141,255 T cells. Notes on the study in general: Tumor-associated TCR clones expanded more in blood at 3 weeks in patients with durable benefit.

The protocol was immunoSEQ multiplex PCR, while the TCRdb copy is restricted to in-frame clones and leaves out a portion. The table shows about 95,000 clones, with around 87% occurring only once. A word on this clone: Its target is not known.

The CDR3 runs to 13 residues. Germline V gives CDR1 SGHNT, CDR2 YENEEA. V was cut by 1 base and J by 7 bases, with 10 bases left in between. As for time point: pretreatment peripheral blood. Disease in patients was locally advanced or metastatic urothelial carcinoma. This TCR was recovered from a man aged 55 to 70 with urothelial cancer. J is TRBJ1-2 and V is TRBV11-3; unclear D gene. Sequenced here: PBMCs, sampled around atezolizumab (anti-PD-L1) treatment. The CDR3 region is CASSLAGVGGYTF. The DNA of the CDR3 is TGTGCCAGCAGCTTAGCCGGGGTTGGTGGCTACACCTTC.